This T cell receptor (beta chain) was retrieved from a study of T cell repertoires in cytomegalovirus infection. Study in general: Public signatures in TCR beta pointed to CMV infection and matching HLA type.

One entry per CDR3 protein, called by TCRdb with MiXCR from the reads. The table shows some 700,000 distinct CDR3 sequences, with about 33% occurring only once. Points on this clonotype: As yet, its antigen is unknown.

The CDR3 has 16 amino acids. Looked up from germline, CDR1 is SGHTA and CDR2 is FQGNSA. The V and J ends lost 5 bases and 0 bases respectively, with 17 bases between them. The genes are TRBV7-2 and TRBJ2-7, with D possibly matching TRBD1 (6 bases). Sequenced material: cultured PBMCs, taken from culture after CMV antigen stimulation. The TCR sequence derives from a human donor in good health (CMV status not recorded). Some clones in this sample may be carry-over from other donors' samples. In DNA, the CDR3 is TGTGCCAGCAGCGCCCAGGGTAGGGGGATCTCCTACGAGCAGTACTTC. Translated: CASSAQGRGISYEQYF.